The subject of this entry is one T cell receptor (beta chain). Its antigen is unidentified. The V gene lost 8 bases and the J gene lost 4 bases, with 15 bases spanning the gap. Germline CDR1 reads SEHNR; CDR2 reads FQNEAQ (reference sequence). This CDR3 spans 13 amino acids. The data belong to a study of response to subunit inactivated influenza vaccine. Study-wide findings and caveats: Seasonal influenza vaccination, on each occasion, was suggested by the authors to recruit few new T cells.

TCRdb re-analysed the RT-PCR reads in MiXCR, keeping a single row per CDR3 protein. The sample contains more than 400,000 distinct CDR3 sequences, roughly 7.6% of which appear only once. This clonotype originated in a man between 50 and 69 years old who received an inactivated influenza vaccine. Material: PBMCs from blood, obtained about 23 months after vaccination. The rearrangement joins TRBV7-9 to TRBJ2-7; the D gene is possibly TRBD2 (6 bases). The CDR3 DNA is TGTGCCAGCTCCGCGGTCGCGGGGTACGAGCAGTACTTC. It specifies CASSAVAGYEQYF.